The T cell receptor beta chain under discussion was sequenced for a study of shared clonotypes between healthy human individuals. Study overall: Per donor, CD8 memory used one plate, CD8 naive used two, CD4 memory used three and CD4 naive used three. Findings and caveats of the study: Naive subsets, compared against memory subsets, generally had larger estimated richness values. In this cohort, only blood was sampled, and tissue repertoires likely differ.

Assay: immunoSEQ multiplex PCR; the TCRdb copy retains only in-frame clones and omits some. The sample contains about 2.4 million clones, around 94% of which appear only once. This clone occurred a few times. Its antigen is not identified. Other DNA sequences from this sample encode an identical CDR3 as well. Germline CDR1 and CDR2: MNHEY and SVGAGI. The CDR3 is 15 amino acids. Trimming at V came to 0 bases and at J to 2 bases, leaving 0 bases not matched to a gene. Sequencing input: naive CD4+ T cells sorted from blood. The subset: CD45RA+ positively selected. This sequence originates from a man in his late teens or twenties in good health. The genes are TRBV6-5 and TRBJ1-2; 10 nucleotides line up with TRBD1. The CDR3, as DNA: TGTGCCAGCAGTTACTCGGGACAGGGGAACTATGGCTACACCTTC. It translates to CASSYSGQGNYGYTF.